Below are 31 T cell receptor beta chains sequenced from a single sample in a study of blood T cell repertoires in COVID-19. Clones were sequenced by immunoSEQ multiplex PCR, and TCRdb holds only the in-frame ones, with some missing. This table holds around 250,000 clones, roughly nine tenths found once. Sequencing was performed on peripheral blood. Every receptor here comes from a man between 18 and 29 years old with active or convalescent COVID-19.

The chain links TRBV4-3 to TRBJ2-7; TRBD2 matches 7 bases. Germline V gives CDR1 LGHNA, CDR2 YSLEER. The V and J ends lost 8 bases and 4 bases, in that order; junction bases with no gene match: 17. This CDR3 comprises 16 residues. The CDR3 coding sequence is TGCGCCAGCCGGCAATGGATGAGCGGGATCGGGTACGAGCAGTACTTC. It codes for CASRQWMSGIGYEQYF.

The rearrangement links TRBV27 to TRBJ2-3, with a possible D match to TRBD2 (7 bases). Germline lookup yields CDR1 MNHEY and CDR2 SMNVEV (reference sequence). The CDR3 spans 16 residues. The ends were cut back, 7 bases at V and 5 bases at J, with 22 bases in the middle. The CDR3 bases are TGTGCCAGCACCCTTACTCGGGGGGCCGGGCGAGATACGCAGTATTTT. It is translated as CASTLTRGAGRDTQYF.

The chain's CDR3 is CASSEGGRGNQPQHF. In DNA form, the CDR3 reads TGTGCCAGCAGTGAAGGAGGCAGGGGGAATCAGCCCCAGCATTTT. This chain links TRBV2 with TRBJ1-5; 7 nucleotides align to TRBD1. Germline loops: CDR1 SNHLY, CDR2 FYNNEI. This CDR3 comprises 15 residues. The V and J ends lost 1 base and 4 bases, in that order; junction bases with no gene match: 4.

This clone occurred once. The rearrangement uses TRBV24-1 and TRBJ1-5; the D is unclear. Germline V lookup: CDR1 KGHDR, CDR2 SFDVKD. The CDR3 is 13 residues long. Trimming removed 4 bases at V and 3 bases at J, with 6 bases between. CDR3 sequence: CATSDRNNQPQHF. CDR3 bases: TGTGCCACCAGTGACAGAAACAATCAGCCCCAGCATTTT.

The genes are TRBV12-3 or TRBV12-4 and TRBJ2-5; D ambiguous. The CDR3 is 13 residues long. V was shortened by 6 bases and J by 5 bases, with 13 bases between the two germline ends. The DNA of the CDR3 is TGTGCCAGCAGACGCTTGCAAGCGGAGACCCAGTACTTC. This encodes CASRRLQAETQYF.

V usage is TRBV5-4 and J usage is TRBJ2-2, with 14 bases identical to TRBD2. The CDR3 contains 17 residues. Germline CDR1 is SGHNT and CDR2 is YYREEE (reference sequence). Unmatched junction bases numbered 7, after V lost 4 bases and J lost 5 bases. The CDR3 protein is CASSLGLAGGQTGELFF. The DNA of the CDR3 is TGTGCCAGCAGCCTCGGACTAGCGGGAGGCCAAACCGGGGAGCTGTTTTTT. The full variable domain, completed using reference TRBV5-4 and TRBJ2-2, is ETGVTQSPTHLIKTRGQQVTLRCSSQSGHNTVSWYQQALGQGPQFIFQYYREEENGRGNFPPRFSGLQFPNYSSELNVNALELDDSALYLCASSLGLAGGQTGELFFGEGSRLTVL.

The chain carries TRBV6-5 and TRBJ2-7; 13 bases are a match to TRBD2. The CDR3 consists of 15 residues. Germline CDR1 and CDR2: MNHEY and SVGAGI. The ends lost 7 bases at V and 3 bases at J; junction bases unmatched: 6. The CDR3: CASTLGTSGNYEQYF. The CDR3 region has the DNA TGTGCCAGCACCTTGGGGACTAGCGGGAACTACGAGCAGTACTTC.

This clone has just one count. The CDR3 reads CASSQSPGTENEKLFF. CDR3 bases: TGCGCCAGCAGTCAATCGCCAGGGACAGAGAATGAAAAACTGTTTTTT. The chain employs TRBV23-1 and TRBJ1-4; 7 nucleotides line up with TRBD1. TRBV23-1 is an open reading frame, and its role is uncertain. The length of the CDR3 is 16 residues. The V and J ends lost 0 bases and 5 bases, in that order; junction bases with no gene match: 6.

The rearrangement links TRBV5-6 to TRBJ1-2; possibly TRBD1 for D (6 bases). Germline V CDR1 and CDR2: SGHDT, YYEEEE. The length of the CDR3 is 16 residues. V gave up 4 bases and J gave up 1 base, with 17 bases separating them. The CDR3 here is CASSRLDRPLNYGYTF. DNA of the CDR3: TGTGCCAGCAGCCGACTCGACAGGCCACTTAACTATGGCTACACCTTC. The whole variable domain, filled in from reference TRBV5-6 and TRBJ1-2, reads DAGVTQSPTHLIKTRGQQVTLRCSPKSGHDTVSWYQQALGQGPQFIFQYYEEEERQRGNFPDRFSGHQFPNYSSELNVNALLLGDSALYLCASSRLDRPLNYGYTFGSGTRLTVV.

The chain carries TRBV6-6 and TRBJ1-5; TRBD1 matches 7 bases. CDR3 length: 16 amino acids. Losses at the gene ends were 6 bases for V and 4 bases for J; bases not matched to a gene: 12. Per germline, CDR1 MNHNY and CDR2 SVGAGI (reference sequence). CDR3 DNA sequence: TGTGCCAGCAGCCGTAGAACAGGGGTAGGTAATCAGCCCCAGCATTTT. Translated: CASSRRTGVGNQPQHF.

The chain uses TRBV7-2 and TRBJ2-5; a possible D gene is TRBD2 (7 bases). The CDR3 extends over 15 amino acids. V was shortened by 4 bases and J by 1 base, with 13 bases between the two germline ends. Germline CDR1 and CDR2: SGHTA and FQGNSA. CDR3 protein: CASSWGGGSQETQYF. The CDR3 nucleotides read TGTGCCAGCAGCTGGGGGGGCGGGAGCCAAGAGACCCAGTACTTC.

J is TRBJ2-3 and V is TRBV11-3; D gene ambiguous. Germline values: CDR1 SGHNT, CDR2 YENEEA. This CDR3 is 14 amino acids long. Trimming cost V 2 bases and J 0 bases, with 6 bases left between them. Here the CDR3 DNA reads TGTGCCAGCAGCTTACGGCGGAGCACAGATACGCAGTATTTT. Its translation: CASSLRRSTDTQYF.

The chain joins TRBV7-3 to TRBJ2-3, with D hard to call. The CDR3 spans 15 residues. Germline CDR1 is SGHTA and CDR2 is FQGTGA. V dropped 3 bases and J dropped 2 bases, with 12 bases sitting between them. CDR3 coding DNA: TGTGCCAGCAGCTTTTACTCCTCCGTCACAGATACGCAGTATTTT. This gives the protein CASSFYSSVTDTQYF.

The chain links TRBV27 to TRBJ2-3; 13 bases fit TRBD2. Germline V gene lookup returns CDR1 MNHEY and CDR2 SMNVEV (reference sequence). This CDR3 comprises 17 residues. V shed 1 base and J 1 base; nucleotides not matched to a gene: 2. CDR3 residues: CASSLLGLAGGTDTQYF. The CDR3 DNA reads TGTGCCAGCAGTTTATTAGGACTAGCGGGGGGCACAGATACGCAGTATTTT.

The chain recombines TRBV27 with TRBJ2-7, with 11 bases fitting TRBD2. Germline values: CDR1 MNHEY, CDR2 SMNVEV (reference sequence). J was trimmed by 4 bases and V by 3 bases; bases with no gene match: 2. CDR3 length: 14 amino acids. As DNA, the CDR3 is TGTGCCAGCAGTTTCGGGACTAGCGGATACGAGCAGTACTTC. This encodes CASSFGTSGYEQYF.

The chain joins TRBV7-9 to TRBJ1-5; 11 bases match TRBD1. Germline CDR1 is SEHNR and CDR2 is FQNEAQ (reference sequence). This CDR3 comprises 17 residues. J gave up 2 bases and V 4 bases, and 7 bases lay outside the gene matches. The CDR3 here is CASSSGQGGRGNQPQHF. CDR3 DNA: TGTGCCAGCAGCTCGGGACAGGGGGGGCGAGGCAATCAGCCCCAGCATTTT.

This chain's CDR3 is CASSPTTGEDTEAFF. In nucleotides, the CDR3 is TGTGCCAGCAGCCCAACCACCGGGGAGGACACTGAAGCTTTCTTT. The J gene is TRBJ1-1, the V gene TRBV11-2, with unresolved D. CDR1 and CDR2 from the germline V gene are SGHAT and FQNNGV. V dropped 5 bases and J dropped 3 bases, with 16 bases sitting between them. This CDR3 comprises 15 residues.

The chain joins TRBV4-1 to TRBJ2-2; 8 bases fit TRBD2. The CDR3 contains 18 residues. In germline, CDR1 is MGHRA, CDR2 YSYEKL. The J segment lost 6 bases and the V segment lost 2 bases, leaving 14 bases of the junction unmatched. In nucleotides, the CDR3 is TGCGCCAGCAGCCAAAAAAAACCGGGGGGGCCGGCGGCCGGGGAGCTGTTTTTT. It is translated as CASSQKKPGGPAAGELFF.

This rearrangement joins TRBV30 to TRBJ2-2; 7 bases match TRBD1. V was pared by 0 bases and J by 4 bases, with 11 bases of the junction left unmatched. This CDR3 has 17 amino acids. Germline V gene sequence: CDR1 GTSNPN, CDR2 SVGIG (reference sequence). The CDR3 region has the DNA TGTGCCTGGAGTGTTAAAATAGACAGGGCAACCACCGGGGAGCTGTTTTTT. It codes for CAWSVKIDRATTGELFF.

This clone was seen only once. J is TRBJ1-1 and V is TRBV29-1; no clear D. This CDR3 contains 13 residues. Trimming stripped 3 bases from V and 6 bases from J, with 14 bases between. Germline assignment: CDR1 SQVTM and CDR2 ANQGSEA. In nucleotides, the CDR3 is TGCAGCGTTGAGAAGGAGGTCGAGGCTGAAGCTTTCTTT. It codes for CSVEKEVEAEAFF.

CDR3 sequence: CASSFRTFVSYNEQFF. Written as DNA, the CDR3 is TGTGCCAGCAGCTTCCGGACTTTCGTCTCCTACAATGAGCAGTTCTTC. V and J are TRBV3-1 (or the pseudogene TRBV3-2) and TRBJ2-1; D possibly corresponds to TRBD2 (5 bases). In germline, CDR1 is LGHDT, CDR2 YNNKEL (reference sequence). This CDR3 region has 16 residues. Trimming removed 5 bases at V and 0 bases at J, with 14 bases between.

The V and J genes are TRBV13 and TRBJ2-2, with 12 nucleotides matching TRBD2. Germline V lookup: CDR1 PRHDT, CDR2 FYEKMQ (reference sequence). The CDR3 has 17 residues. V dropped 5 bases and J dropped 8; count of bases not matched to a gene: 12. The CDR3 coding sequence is TGTGCCAGCAGCCCAACCGTGGGACTAGCGGGTGTAGGGGAGCTGTTTTTT. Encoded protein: CASSPTVGLAGVGELFF.

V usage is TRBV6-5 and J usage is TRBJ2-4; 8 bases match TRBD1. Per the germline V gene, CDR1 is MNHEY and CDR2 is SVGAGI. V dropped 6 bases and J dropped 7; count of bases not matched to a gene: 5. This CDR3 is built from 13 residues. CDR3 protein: CASSPDRDNIQYF. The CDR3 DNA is TGTGCCAGCAGCCCGGACAGGGATAACATTCAGTACTTC.

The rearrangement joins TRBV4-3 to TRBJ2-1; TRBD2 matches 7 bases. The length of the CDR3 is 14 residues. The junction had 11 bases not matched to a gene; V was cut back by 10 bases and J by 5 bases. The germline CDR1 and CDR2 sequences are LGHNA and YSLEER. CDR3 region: CATSGGRFNNEQFF. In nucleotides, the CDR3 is TGCGCCACGTCTGGCGGGAGATTTAACAATGAGCAGTTCTTC.

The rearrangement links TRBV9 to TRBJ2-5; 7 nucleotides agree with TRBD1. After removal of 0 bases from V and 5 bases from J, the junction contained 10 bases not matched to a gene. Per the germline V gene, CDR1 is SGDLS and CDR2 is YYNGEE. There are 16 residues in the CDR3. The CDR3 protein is CASSVGTGLIGETQYF. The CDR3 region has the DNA TGTGCCAGCAGCGTAGGGACAGGCCTCATCGGGGAGACCCAGTACTTC.

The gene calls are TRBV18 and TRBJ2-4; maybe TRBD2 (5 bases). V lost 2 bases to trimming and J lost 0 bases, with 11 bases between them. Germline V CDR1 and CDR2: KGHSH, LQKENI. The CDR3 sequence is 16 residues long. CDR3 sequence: CASSPWTDIAKNIQYF. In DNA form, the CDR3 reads TGTGCCAGCTCACCATGGACTGACATAGCCAAAAACATTCAGTACTTC. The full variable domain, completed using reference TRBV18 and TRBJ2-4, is NAGVMQNPRHLVRRRGQEARLRCSPMKGHSHVYWYRQLPEEGLKFMVYLQKENIIDESGMPKERFSAEFPKEGPSILRIQQVVRGDSAAYFCASSPWTDIAKNIQYFGAGTRLSVL.

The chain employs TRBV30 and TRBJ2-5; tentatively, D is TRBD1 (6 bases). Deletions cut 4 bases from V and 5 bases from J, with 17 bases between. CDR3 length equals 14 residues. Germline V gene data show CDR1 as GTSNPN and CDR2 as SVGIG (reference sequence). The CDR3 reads CAWNPGVSRETQYF. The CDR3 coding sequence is TGTGCCTGGAACCCAGGGGTCTCCCGGGAGACCCAGTACTTC.

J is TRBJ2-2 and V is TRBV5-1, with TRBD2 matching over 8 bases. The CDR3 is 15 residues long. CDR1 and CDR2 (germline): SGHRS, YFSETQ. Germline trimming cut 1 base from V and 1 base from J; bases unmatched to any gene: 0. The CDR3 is CASSLLAGNTGELFF. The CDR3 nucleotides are TGCGCCAGCAGCTTGCTAGCGGGGAACACCGGGGAGCTGTTTTTT.

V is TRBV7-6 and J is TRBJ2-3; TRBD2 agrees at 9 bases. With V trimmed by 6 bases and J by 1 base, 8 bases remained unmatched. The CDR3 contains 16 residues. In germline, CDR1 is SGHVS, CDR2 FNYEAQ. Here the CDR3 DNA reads TGTGCCAGCAGTCATGCTAGCGGGGCAGGCACAGATACGCAGTATTTT. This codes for CASSHASGAGTDTQYF.

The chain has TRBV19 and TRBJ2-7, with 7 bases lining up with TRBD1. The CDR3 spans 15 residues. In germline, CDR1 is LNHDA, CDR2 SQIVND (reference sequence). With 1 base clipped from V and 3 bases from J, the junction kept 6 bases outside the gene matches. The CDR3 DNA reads TGTGCCAGTAGTATAGGGGGACAGCTGTTCTACGAGCAGTACTTC. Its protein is CASSIGGQLFYEQYF.

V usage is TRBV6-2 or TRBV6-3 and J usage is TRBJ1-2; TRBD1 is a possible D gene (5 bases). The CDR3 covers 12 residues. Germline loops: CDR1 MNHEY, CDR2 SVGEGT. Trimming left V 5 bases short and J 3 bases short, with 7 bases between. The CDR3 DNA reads TGTGCCAGCAGTCTCAGGGACTATGGCTACACCTTC. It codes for CASSLRDYGYTF.